Presented here are 6 T cell receptor beta chains from one specimen sequenced in a study of radiation and T cells in renal cell carcinoma. Data came from immunoSEQ multiplex PCR; TCRdb stores just in-frame clones and leaves some out. The sample has about 14,000 clones; approximately 50% are singletons. The treatment denotes: treatment-naive control, cytoreductive nephrectomy. Sequenced material: tumor tissue, taken from a patient whose treatment was nephrectomy without radiotherapy. These receptors came from a man aged 50 to 59 with renal cell carcinoma.

The chain uses TRBV9 and TRBJ1-2; 8 nucleotides line up with TRBD1. The CDR3 extends over 18 amino acids. V lost 0 bases to trimming and J lost 0 bases; unmatched junction nucleotides: 10. The V gene's germline CDR1 is SGDLS and CDR2 YYNGEE. CDR3 sequence reads: CASSVATDRGEANYGYTF. The CDR3 DNA is TGTGCCAGCAGCGTAGCTACTGACAGGGGCGAAGCTAACTATGGCTACACCTTC. The full variable domain, rest sourced from reference TRBV9 and TRBJ1-2, is DSGVTQTPKHLITATGQRVTLRCSPRSGDLSVYWYQQSLDQGLQFLIQYYNGEERAKGNILERFSAQQFPDLHSELNLSSLELGDSALYFCASSVATDRGEANYGYTFGSGTRLTVV.

V and J are TRBV20-1 and TRBJ2-1; possible D gene TRBD2, 5 bases. The CDR3 consists of 11 residues. V lost 5 bases, J lost 4 bases, and 6 bases lay in between. In germline, CDR1 is DFQATT, CDR2 SNEGSKA (reference sequence). CDR3 bases: TGCAGTGCTGGGGAGTACAATGAGCAGTTCTTC. This codes for CSAGEYNEQFF.

V gene TRBV9 combines with J gene TRBJ2-7; TRBD2 aligns across 10 bases. V shed 3 bases and J 6 bases; nucleotides not matched to a gene: 9. The length of the CDR3 is 15 residues. Germline CDR1 is SGDLS and CDR2 is YYNGEE. The CDR3: CASSATSGGAGEQYF. CDR3 DNA sequence: TGTGCCAGCAGCGCTACAAGCGGGGGGGCCGGCGAGCAGTACTTC.

This clone was detected only once. This sequence joins TRBV5-6 and TRBJ2-7; TRBD1 matches at 7 bases. The ends lost 0 bases at V and 7 bases at J; junction bases unmatched: 7. The CDR3 runs to 14 residues. CDR1 and CDR2 from the germline V gene are SGHDT and YYEEEE. As DNA, the CDR3 is TGTGCCAGCAGCTTGGGAGACAGGGTTATGGAGCAGTACTTC. Translated: CASSLGDRVMEQYF.

This clone was detected a few times. The chain recombines TRBV19 with TRBJ1-2; TRBD1 aligns across 12 bases. Trimming cost V 7 bases and J 2 bases; bases outside gene matches: 5. Germline lookup yields CDR1 LNHDA and CDR2 SQIVND (reference sequence). This CDR3 comprises 15 residues. The DNA of the CDR3 is TGTGCCAGTACCTGGGACAGGGGGCCCAACTATGGCTACACCTTC. It is translated as CASTWDRGPNYGYTF.

This clone was observed a few times. The chain employs TRBV7-2 and TRBJ2-7; no firm D call. Trimming pared 5 bases from V and 3 bases from J, leaving 17 bases between. The CDR3 runs to 15 residues. In germline, CDR1 is SGHTA, CDR2 FQGNSA. CDR3 in amino acids: CASSPLFSKHYEQYF. CDR3 DNA sequence: TGTGCCAGCAGCCCCCTTTTCTCAAAGCACTACGAGCAGTACTTC.